This is a list of T cell receptor beta chains from one sample in a study of T cell changes during pregnancy in multiple sclerosis. TCRdb's copy holds only in-frame clones and misses some; the assay was immunoSEQ multiplex PCR. This table holds tens of thousands of clones, roughly 91% found once. The sequencing here drew on CD8+ T cells from peripheral blood mononuclear cells, taken in the first trimester of pregnancy. These receptors came from a female donor with multiple sclerosis, enrolled in a pregnancy study. Each CDR3 is given with its conserved first and last residue. Fields, in order: D gene, J gene, clone size, V gene, CDR3 protein, CDR3 DNA. A D gene is named only where the DNA matches it firmly. Size values are once, few and many counts, or a class for expanded clones, and some rows have none.

>NA|TRBJ2-1|NA|TRBV27
CASSTGTRFNEQFF
TGTGCCAGCAGTACGGGAACCCGATTCAATGAGCAGTTCTTC
>NA|TRBJ2-5|once|TRBV15
CATSIQEDGLYF
TGTGCCACCAGCATCCAGGAAGACGGCCTGTACTTC
>TRBD2|TRBJ2-1|NA|TRBV19
CASSDSGSSYNEQFF
TGTGCCAGTAGTGATAGCGGGAGCTCCTACAATGAGCAGTTCTTC
>TRBD1|TRBJ2-7|NA|TRBV5-4
CASSNLGTGSSREQYF
TGTGCCAGCAGCAACTTGGGGACAGGGAGTTCGAGGGAGCAGTACTTC
>TRBD2|TRBJ2-7|NA|TRBV27
CASSFDSGAWEQYF
TGTGCCAGCAGTTTTGATAGCGGGGCGTGGGAGCAGTACTTC
>TRBD2|TRBJ2-1|NA|TRBV23-1
CASSHPGGKPKLYNEQFF
TGCGCCAGCAGTCATCCGGGGGGGAAACCAAAATTATACAATGAGCAGTTCTTC
>NA|TRBJ1-1|NA|TRBV4-1
CASSQGTALDRNTEAFF
TGCGCCAGCAGCCAAGGCACGGCCTTGGACAGGAACACTGAAGCTTTCTTT
>NA|TRBJ2-7|NA|TRBV19
CASSEQPTGYSYEQYF
TGTGCCAGTAGTGAGCAACCAACAGGGTACTCCTACGAGCAGTACTTC
>NA|TRBJ2-2|NA|TRBV15
CATSTGLQRWAGELFF
TGTGCCACCAGCACCGGACTTCAACGGTGGGCCGGGGAGCTGTTTTTT
>NA|TRBJ2-1|NA|TRBV6-6
CASSLAETHIGEQFF
TGTGCCAGCAGTTTAGCGGAGACCCACATCGGTGAGCAGTTCTTC
>NA|TRBJ1-5|NA|TRBV12-2
CASRSLTQGVGPQHF
TGTGCAAGTCGTTCCCTAACCCAGGGTGTAGGGCCCCAGCATTTT